This entry lists 24 T cell receptor beta chains sequenced from one sample in a study of vaccination and CD4 T cells after COVID-19 (dated by TCRdb to between 2021 and 2023). Library preparation employed PCR. Sequencing relied on an Illumina iSeq 100. TCRdb took the public reads, trimmed them with fastp at Q25, ran MiXCR for clone calling and kept in-frame beta chains. Merged by CDR3 protein, the rows form single entries marked with the most common genes and DNA. The sample contains about 30,000 distinct CDR3 sequences, approximately 48% of them found a single time. Approximately 6% of the sample is taken by the ten largest. Interpreted using the paper, the time point label stands for: late sampling 161 to 241 days after vaccination in a few convalescent patients. Here the sequenced sample was CD4+ T cells from blood, taken about 7 months after SARS-CoV-2 vaccination. The receptors here all came from a human donor who had recovered from COVID-19.

The rearrangement joins TRBV20-1 to TRBJ2-3; D is undetermined. CDR1 and CDR2 from the germline V gene are DFQATT and SNEGSKA (reference sequence). The V and J ends lost 2 bases and 7 bases respectively, with 10 bases between them. The CDR3 is 12 residues long. The chain's CDR3 is CSARPSLNTQYF. The CDR3 nucleotides read TGCAGTGCTAGACCGTCTTTGAATACGCAGTATTTT.

This clonotype has more than one count but fewer than ten. The J gene is TRBJ1-2, the V gene TRBV7-8, with 7 bases that match TRBD1. V lost 4 bases and J lost 8; bases outside the gene matches: 7. The CDR3 spans 13 residues. The germline V gene encodes CDR1 SGHVS and CDR2 FQNEAQ. The CDR3, as DNA: TGTGCCAGCAGCTCAAGGACAGGATGGGGCTACACCTTC. Translation: CASSSRTGWGYTF.

This sequence joins TRBV6-2 or TRBV6-3 and TRBJ1-5, with D unclear. Trimming left V 6 bases short and J 2 bases short, with 14 bases between. CDR3 length: 15 amino acids. Germline values: CDR1 MNHEY, CDR2 SVGEGT. CDR3: CASRFTDLGNQPQHF. The CDR3 nucleotides are TGTGCCAGCAGATTTACGGATTTGGGCAATCAGCCCCAGCATTTT.

J is TRBJ2-7 and V is TRBV23-1; the D is unclear. TRBV23-1 carries the ORF label, with uncertain function. V was trimmed by 0 bases and J by 2 bases, leaving 5 bases between them. The CDR3 consists of 13 residues. As DNA, the CDR3 is TGCGCCAGCAGTCAATCGTGGGCCTACGAGCAGTACTTC. It translates to CASSQSWAYEQYF.

This sequence joins TRBV28 and TRBJ2-7; D possibly corresponds to TRBD1 (5 bases). V was cut by 6 bases and J by 2 bases, with 11 bases left in between. The length of the CDR3 is 13 residues. Germline V lookup: CDR1 MDHEN, CDR2 SYDVKM. CDR3: CASSFGAAYEQYF. The CDR3 DNA sequence: TGTGCCAGCAGCTTTGGGGCAGCCTACGAGCAGTACTTC.

The chain employs TRBV7-2 and TRBJ2-7, with 11 bases identical to TRBD2. Trimming took 5 bases from V and 0 from J; bases not matched to a gene: 6. CDR3 length: 16 residues. Looked up from germline, CDR1 is SGHTA and CDR2 is FQGNSA. The CDR3 bases are TGTGCCAGCAGCGACCGACTAGCGGGACCCTCCTACGAGCAGTACTTC. It encodes CASSDRLAGPSYEQYF. Combining the CDR3 with reference TRBV7-2 and TRBJ2-7 gives the whole variable domain GAGVSQSPSNKVTEKGKDVELRCDPISGHTALYWYRQSLGQGLEFLIYFQGNSAPDKSGLPSDRFSAERTGGSVSTLTIQRTQQEDSAVYLCASSDRLAGPSYEQYFGPGTRLTVT.

This clonotype was seen a few times. The junction and the germline gene differ at one end; a read error may be behind it. The chain joins TRBV27 to TRBJ1-5, with no clear D. Germline-derived CDR1 and CDR2 are MNHEY and SMNVEV (reference sequence). The CDR3 runs to 15 residues. The CDR3 sequence: CASSLSGPSTQPQHF. CDR3 coding DNA: TGTGCCAGCAGTTTATCAGGACCCAGCACTCAGCCCCAGCATTTT.

The CDR3 is CATGRGIPRLGELFF. The DNA for the CDR3 is TGTGCCACCGGGAGAGGCATCCCTCGACTCGGGGAGCTGTTTTTT. V usage is TRBV27 and J usage is TRBJ2-2; TRBD2 is a possible D gene (6 bases). V was trimmed by 10 bases and J by 7 bases, leaving 22 bases between them. The CDR3 loop spans 15 amino acids. CDR1 and CDR2 (germline): MNHEY, SMNVEV (reference sequence).

This sequence joins TRBV7-8 and TRBJ2-5; TRBD2 aligns across 9 bases. Trimming removed 3 bases from V and 3 bases from J; junction bases left unmatched: 11. The CDR3 is made up of 17 amino acids. Germline assignment: CDR1 SGHVS and CDR2 FQNEAQ. CDR3 in amino acids: CASSFKLIAGDEETQYF. The CDR3 region has the DNA TGTGCCAGCAGCTTTAAATTGATAGCGGGGGACGAAGAGACCCAGTACTTC.

The J gene is TRBJ2-2, the V gene TRBV20-1; a weak D match, TRBD2 (6 bases). The V end lost 0 bases, the J end lost 7 bases, and 12 bases lay between the germline ends. There are 14 residues in the CDR3. Germline CDR1 reads DFQATT; CDR2 reads SNEGSKA (reference sequence). The CDR3 loop reads CSAREGGSIGELFF. The CDR3 DNA is TGCAGTGCTAGAGAAGGAGGGAGTATCGGGGAGCTGTTTTTT.

This clonotype is a singleton in its sample. The rearrangement uses TRBV20-1 and TRBJ2-1, with 14 bases lining up with TRBD2. Germline trimming cut 0 bases from V and 7 bases from J; bases unmatched to any gene: 11. Looked up from germline, CDR1 is DFQATT and CDR2 is SNEGSKA (reference sequence). The CDR3 spans 18 residues. The CDR3 region has the DNA TGCAGTGCTAGAGATGCGGGACTAGCGGGAGTCGGTGGGAATGAGCAGTTCTTC. Its translation is CSARDAGLAGVGGNEQFF.

The chain is built from TRBV10-3 and TRBJ2-7; D is ambiguous. Trimming pared 2 bases from V and 7 bases from J, leaving 9 bases between. This CDR3 is 12 amino acids long. CDR1 ENHRY and CDR2 SYGVKD come from the germline V gene. This chain's CDR3 is CAISEPAYEQYF. The CDR3 coding sequence is TGTGCCATCAGTGAGCCTGCATATGAGCAGTACTTC.

Only a few counts were recorded for this clonotype. The gene calls are TRBV27 and TRBJ2-5; 9 nucleotides match TRBD1. The J segment lost 0 bases and the V segment lost 2 bases, leaving 1 base of the junction unmatched. CDR3 size: 15 residues. Germline values: CDR1 MNHEY, CDR2 SMNVEV (reference sequence). The chain's CDR3 is CASSLGTGYQETQYF. DNA of the CDR3: TGTGCCAGCAGTTTAGGGACAGGGTACCAAGAGACCCAGTACTTC.

The chain has TRBV12-3 or TRBV12-4 and TRBJ2-7, with D unclear. This CDR3 is built from 13 residues. V lost 4 bases, J lost 2 bases, and 9 bases lay in between. The DNA of the CDR3 is TGTGCCAGCAGTTCGCTGCTTACCTACGAGCAGTACTTC. It translates to CASSSLLTYEQYF.

V is TRBV24-1 and J is TRBJ1-5; D is undetermined. V was pared by 4 bases and J by 4 bases, with 10 bases between. Germline loops: CDR1 KGHDR, CDR2 SFDVKD. The length of the CDR3 is 14 residues. The CDR3 reads CATSEAPGNQPQHF. CDR3 nucleotides: TGTGCCACCAGTGAGGCTCCAGGAAATCAGCCCCAGCATTTT.

The chain has TRBV7-3 and TRBJ2-3, with 7 bases fitting TRBD2. The CDR3 has 12 amino acids. The trim removed 5 bases at V and 6 bases at J, leaving 2 bases unmatched. The germline CDR1 and CDR2 sequences are SGHTA and FQGTGA. The CDR3 DNA sequence: TGTGCCAGCAGCGCCGGGGGGGATACGCAGTATTTT. Translation gives CASSAGGDTQYF.

This chain connects TRBV28 to TRBJ2-5, with D possibly matching TRBD2 (6 bases). Germline V lookup: CDR1 MDHEN, CDR2 SYDVKM. V dropped 6 bases and J dropped 3 bases, with 20 bases sitting between them. The CDR3 extends over 16 amino acids. CDR3 loop: CASRRSRGTGEETQYF. The CDR3 bases are TGTGCCAGCAGGCGCAGCAGAGGGACTGGTGAAGAGACCCAGTACTTC. Combining the CDR3 with reference TRBV28 and TRBJ2-5 gives the whole variable domain DVKVTQSSRYLVKRTGEKVFLECVQDMDHENMFWYRQDPGLGLRLIYFSYDVKMKEKGDIPEGYSVSREKKERFSLILESASTNQTSMYLCASRRSRGTGEETQYFGPGTRLLVL.

The rearrangement links TRBV7-8 to TRBJ1-2; the D gene is possibly TRBD1 (5 bases). Trimming shortened V by 5 bases and J by 4 bases, and 17 bases separated the two germline ends. Germline CDR1 reads SGHVS; CDR2 reads FQNEAQ. This CDR3 spans 15 amino acids. DNA of the CDR3: TGTGCCAGCAGCGTTCACTCCGGGGGTGGCTATGGCTACACCTTC. This sequence encodes CASSVHSGGGYGYTF.

In its sample, this clonotype was seen a few times. The chain links TRBV20-1 to TRBJ1-6; D is unclear. The CDR3 has 16 residues. From germline, CDR1 is DFQATT and CDR2 SNEGSKA (reference sequence). V shed 6 bases and J shed 0 bases, with 15 bases lying between them. CDR3 DNA sequence: TGCAGTGCCCCTGTTGAGGGTAGCTCCTATAATTCACCCCTCCACTTT. Protein sequence: CSAPVEGSSYNSPLHF.

The chain couples TRBV6-1 to TRBJ1-2; TRBD1 matches 10 bases. This CDR3 contains 13 residues. Trimming at V came to 7 bases and at J to 10 bases, leaving 9 bases not matched to a gene. Germline lookup yields CDR1 MNHNS and CDR2 SASEGT. CDR3 loop: CASKPGQGSAYTF. Written as DNA, the CDR3 is TGTGCCAGCAAGCCGGGACAGGGGAGCGCCTACACCTTC.

The gene calls are TRBV20-1 and TRBJ2-5; D remains unclear. CDR3 length: 15 residues. V dropped 3 bases and J dropped 1 base, with 15 bases sitting between them. Germline assignment: CDR1 DFQATT and CDR2 SNEGSKA (reference sequence). CDR3 bases: TGCAGTGCTAGTTCGGATCCCAGATCCCAAGAGACCCAGTACTTC. Protein sequence: CSASSDPRSQETQYF.

This rearrangement joins TRBV20-1 to TRBJ2-7; 13 bases fit TRBD2. Germline CDR1 DFQATT, CDR2 SNEGSKA (reference sequence). With 5 bases clipped from V and 2 bases from J, the junction kept 3 bases outside the gene matches. The CDR3 contains 14 residues. The CDR3 nucleotides are TGCAGTGCTTCCGGGACTAGCGGGGCCTACGAGCAGTACTTC. This gives the protein CSASGTSGAYEQYF.

This sequence joins TRBV27 and TRBJ1-1; the D gene is possibly TRBD1 (5 bases). The germline CDR1 and CDR2 sequences are MNHEY and SMNVEV (reference sequence). The CDR3 has 14 amino acids. The V gene lost 4 bases and the J gene lost 2 bases, with 11 bases spanning the gap. The CDR3: CASSSRQRNTEAFF. As DNA, the CDR3 is TGTGCCAGCAGTTCCAGACAGCGAAACACTGAAGCTTTCTTT.

V and J are TRBV20-1 and TRBJ2-4; D not resolved. CDR1 and CDR2 (germline): DFQATT, SNEGSKA (reference sequence). Trimming shortened V by 1 base and J by 8 bases, and 12 bases separated the two germline ends. The CDR3 extends over 13 amino acids. This chain's CDR3 is CSARVPLQDIQYF. The CDR3 region has the DNA TGCAGTGCTAGAGTTCCCCTTCAGGACATTCAGTACTTC.